This entry lists 13 T cell receptor beta chains sequenced from one sample in a study of T cells after posttransplantation cyclophosphamide. The data were produced by immunoSEQ multiplex PCR, yet TCRdb's version contains in-frame clones alone and is incomplete. This sample has about 52,000 clones, with under 95% found just once. The material sequenced was PBMCs. The receptors come from a woman in her 30s in good health and a related stem cell transplant donor.

CDR3 sequence (DNA): TGTGCCAGCAGTGGGACTAGCGGGGGACAAAATGAGCAGTTCTTC. Translating gives CASSGTSGGQNEQFF. The J gene is TRBJ2-1, the V gene TRBV28; TRBD2 aligns across 14 bases. The CDR3 runs to 15 residues. J was trimmed by 7 bases and V by 5 bases; bases with no gene match: 4. Per the germline V gene, CDR1 is MDHEN and CDR2 is SYDVKM.

The chain couples TRBV7-2 to TRBJ2-1, with a weak D call TRBD1 (6 bases). V lost 4 bases and J 1 base, leaving 11 bases between the germline ends. This CDR3 is 15 amino acids long. Germline lookup yields CDR1 SGHTA and CDR2 FQGNSA. The CDR3 DNA sequence: TGTGCCAGCAGCTCATCCGGACAGTCCTACAATGAGCAGTTCTTC. As protein: CASSSSGQSYNEQFF. Variable domain in full (rest from reference TRBV7-2 and TRBJ2-1): GAGVSQSPSNKVTEKGKDVELRCDPISGHTALYWYRQSLGQGLEFLIYFQGNSAPDKSGLPSDRFSAERTGGSVSTLTIQRTQQEDSAVYLCASSSSGQSYNEQFFGPGTRLTVL.

This sequence joins TRBV4-2 and TRBJ1-4; 7 positions agree with TRBD1. Germline assignment: CDR1 LGHNA and CDR2 YNFKEQ. This CDR3 is 15 amino acids long. Trimming took 1 base from V and 8 from J; bases not matched to a gene: 7. CDR3 DNA sequence: TGTGCCAGCAGCCAAGTTGAGGGGGCGAAGGAAAAACTGTTTTTT. It encodes CASSQVEGAKEKLFF.

The chain uses TRBV4-1 and TRBJ1-6; D gene uncertain. The CDR3 is made up of 18 amino acids. Germline V gene data show CDR1 as MGHRA and CDR2 as YSYEKL. The V and J ends lost 1 base and 4 bases respectively, with 17 bases between them. CDR3 amino acids: CASSQAKTLKLYNSPLHF. The CDR3 coding sequence is TGCGCCAGCAGCCAAGCCAAGACGTTGAAACTATATAATTCACCCCTCCACTTT.

The chain carries TRBV5-6 and TRBJ2-7; TRBD2 matches at 10 bases. After removal of 2 bases from V and 5 bases from J, the junction contained 4 bases not matched to a gene. The CDR3 spans 14 residues. In germline, CDR1 is SGHDT, CDR2 YYEEEE. CDR3 sequence (DNA): TGTGCCAGCAGCTTAGCGGGGGGGCCCCACGAGCAGTACTTC. Its protein is CASSLAGGPHEQYF.

This chain connects TRBV28 to TRBJ2-7; D call uncertain. Per the germline V gene, CDR1 is MDHEN and CDR2 is SYDVKM. The CDR3 length is 13 residues. Trimming shortened V by 3 bases and J by 5 bases, and 11 bases separated the two germline ends. CDR3: CASSFFDRDEQYF. Here the CDR3 DNA reads TGTGCCAGCAGTTTTTTCGACCGGGACGAGCAGTACTTC. Together with reference TRBV28 and TRBJ2-7, the CDR3 gives the full variable domain: DVKVTQSSRYLVKRTGEKVFLECVQDMDHENMFWYRQDPGLGLRLIYFSYDVKMKEKGDIPEGYSVSREKKERFSLILESASTNQTSMYLCASSFFDRDEQYFGPGTRLTVT.

The J gene is TRBJ1-5, the V gene TRBV7-9; TRBD1 matches 7 bases. Germline V CDR1 and CDR2: SEHNR, FQNEAQ (reference sequence). The V gene end was trimmed by 5 bases and the J gene end by 4 bases; junction bases not matched to a gene: 11. This CDR3 is built from 16 residues. The CDR3 sequence is CASSDTWDSGNQPQHF. The DNA of the CDR3 is TGTGCCAGCAGCGATACCTGGGACAGCGGGAATCAGCCCCAGCATTTT.

The chain uses TRBV7-2 and TRBJ2-1, with 11 bases that match TRBD2. This CDR3 is 15 amino acids long. Germline-derived CDR1 and CDR2 are SGHTA and FQGNSA. V trimming: 6 bases; J trimming: 2 bases; junction bases outside the gene matches: 3. The CDR3 is CASRRSGGAYNEQFF. As DNA, the CDR3 is TGTGCCAGCAGGCGTAGCGGGGGGGCCTACAATGAGCAGTTCTTC.

This chain uses TRBV28 with TRBJ2-7; D might be TRBD2 (5 bases). The CDR3 has 15 amino acids. Germline-derived CDR1 and CDR2 are MDHEN and SYDVKM. Trimming removed 6 bases at V and 0 bases at J, with 15 bases between. The CDR3: CASSPDYSSSYEQYF. The CDR3 bases are TGTGCCAGCAGCCCCGACTACTCCAGCTCCTACGAGCAGTACTTC.

This chain links TRBV7-2 with TRBJ2-3, with 14 bases that match TRBD2. The CDR3 sequence is 17 residues long. V shed 4 bases and J 0 bases; nucleotides not matched to a gene: 3. In germline, CDR1 is SGHTA, CDR2 FQGNSA. The CDR3 sequence: CASSWTSGGSSTDTQYF. The CDR3 region has the DNA TGTGCCAGCAGCTGGACTAGCGGGGGGTCGAGCACAGATACGCAGTATTTT.

The CDR3 region has the DNA TGTGCCAGCAGGAAACTCGGCCAAACCCTAGCGACCCAGTACTTC. This sequence encodes CASRKLGQTLATQYF. V usage is TRBV6-5 and J usage is TRBJ2-5, with D perhaps TRBD2 (5 bases). CDR1 MNHEY and CDR2 SVGAGI come from the germline V gene. The CDR3 is 15 amino acids. Trimming left V 6 bases short and J 7 bases short, with 21 bases between.

The chain carries TRBV15 and TRBJ2-6; TRBD2 is a possible D gene (5 bases). V dropped 0 bases and J dropped 2 bases, with 8 bases sitting between them. Germline loops: CDR1 LNHNV, CDR2 YYDKDF (reference sequence). The CDR3 length is 16 residues. The CDR3 region is CATSRETGTGANVLTF. CDR3 bases: TGTGCCACCAGCAGAGAGACCGGGACTGGGGCCAACGTCCTGACTTTC.

The chain recombines TRBV27 with TRBJ2-3; TRBD1 might be the D (6 bases). CDR1 and CDR2 (germline): MNHEY, SMNVEV (reference sequence). Trimming removed 0 bases from V and 2 bases from J, with 12 bases in between. CDR3 length: 16 amino acids. Here the CDR3 reads CASSLSTNRATDTQYF. The CDR3 nucleotides are TGTGCCAGCAGTTTATCGACAAACAGGGCCACAGATACGCAGTATTTT.